The present T cell receptor (beta chain) was sequenced within a study of blood T cell repertoires in COVID-19. Study context: The United States, Italy and Spain supplied acute and convalescent COVID-19 samples. PBMCs, B-cell-depleted T cells, or T cells were the source of the cDNA or gDNA that made up the material.

The CDR3 has 12 residues. The V and J ends lost 0 bases and 9 bases respectively, with 6 bases between them. Germline CDR1 reads LGHNT; CDR2 reads FRNRAP. Source study methods: Scientists estimated how many nucleated cells there were by amplifying reference gene primers. The data were produced by immunoSEQ multiplex PCR, yet TCRdb's version contains in-frame clones alone and is incomplete. The DNA gave D and trimming, while V, J and clone size come from that table. The profile covers hundreds of thousands of clones, with 85% appearing a single time and approximately 12% taken by the ten largest. J is TRBJ2-1 and V is TRBV12-5; D ambiguous. What was sequenced was peripheral blood. This receptor was obtained from a human donor in a cohort sampled during active COVID-19. In DNA, the CDR3 is TGTGCTAGTGGTTTGGTTCCGGGTGAGCAGTTCTTC. Its translation is CASGLVPGEQFF.